Listed here is a single TCR beta chain. The data originate from a study of blood T cell repertoires in COVID-19. Original processing notes: The assay estimated nucleated cells by amplifying reference gene primers. Generated by immunoSEQ multiplex PCR, the TCRdb table keeps only in-frame clones and is missing some. The V and J calls and clone size come from that table; D and trimming were worked out from the DNA. The sample lists over 200,000 clones, 85% to 90% occurring once. V gave up 4 bases and J gave up 4 bases; unmatched junction bases: 1. The germline V gene encodes CDR1 SQVTM and CDR2 ANQGSEA. This CDR3 spans 12 amino acids.

The TCR was taken from a man older than 75 with acute or convalescent COVID-19. Sample: peripheral blood. V is TRBV29-1 and J is TRBJ2-5; 9 bases line up with TRBD1. The CDR3 reads CSVGTGVETQYF. The CDR3 region has the DNA TGCAGCGTTGGGACAGGGGTAGAGACCCAGTACTTC.